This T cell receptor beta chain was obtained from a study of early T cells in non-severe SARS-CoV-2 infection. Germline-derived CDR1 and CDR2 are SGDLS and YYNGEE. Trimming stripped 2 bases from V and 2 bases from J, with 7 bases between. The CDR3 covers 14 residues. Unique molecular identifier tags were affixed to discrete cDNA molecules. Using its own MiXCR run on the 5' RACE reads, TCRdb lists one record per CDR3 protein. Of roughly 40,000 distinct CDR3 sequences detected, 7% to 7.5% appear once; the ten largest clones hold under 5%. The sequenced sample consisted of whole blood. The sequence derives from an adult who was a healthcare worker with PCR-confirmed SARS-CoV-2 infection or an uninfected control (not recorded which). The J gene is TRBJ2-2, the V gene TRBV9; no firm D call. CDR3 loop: CASSVRFNTGELFF. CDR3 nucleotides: TGTGCCAGCAGCGTTCGGTTCAACACCGGGGAGCTGTTTTTT.